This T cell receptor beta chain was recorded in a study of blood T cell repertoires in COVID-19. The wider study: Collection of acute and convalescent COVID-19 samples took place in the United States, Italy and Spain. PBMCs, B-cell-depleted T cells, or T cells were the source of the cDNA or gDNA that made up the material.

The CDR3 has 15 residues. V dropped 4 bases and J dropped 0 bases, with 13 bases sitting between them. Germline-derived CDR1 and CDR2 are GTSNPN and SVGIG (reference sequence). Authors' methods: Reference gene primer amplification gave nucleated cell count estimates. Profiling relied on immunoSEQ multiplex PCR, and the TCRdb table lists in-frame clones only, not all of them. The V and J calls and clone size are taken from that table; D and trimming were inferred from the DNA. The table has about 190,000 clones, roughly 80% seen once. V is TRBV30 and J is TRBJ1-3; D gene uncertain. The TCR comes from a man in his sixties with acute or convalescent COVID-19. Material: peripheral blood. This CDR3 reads CAWKSRSSSGNTIYF. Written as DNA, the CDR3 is TGTGCCTGGAAGTCTAGATCAAGCTCTGGAAACACCATATATTTT.